The 11 T cell receptor beta chains below all came from one sample that was sequenced in a study of T cells in Graves' hyperthyroidism and ophthalmopathy. RNA transcripts gave rise to amplified TCR beta CDR3 regions. In the first-round RT-PCR of the TCR CDR3, the HTBI primer set was used. Via MiXCR, TCRdb re-called the multiplex PCR reads, giving one row per CDR3 protein. This sample has around 300,000 distinct CDR3 sequences; about 20% occur once, and the top ten carry around 60%. The sequenced material came from blood. The receptors were sampled from a man aged 25-45 years with Graves' ophthalmopathy.

Only a few counts were recorded for this clonotype. The chain couples TRBV11-2 to TRBJ1-5; TRBD1 is a possible D gene (5 bases). The length of the CDR3 is 20 residues. The germline V gene encodes CDR1 SGHAT and CDR2 FQNNGV. V lost 2 bases and J lost 0, with 23 bases in between. CDR3 region: CASSLPGGGQEPYSNQPQHF. For the CDR3, the DNA is TGTGCCAGCAGCTTACCTGGCGGGGGTCAGGAACCTTATAGCAATCAGCCCCAGCATTTT. Full variable domain (rest looked up from reference TRBV11-2 and TRBJ1-5): EAGVAQSPRYKIIEKRQSVAFWCNPISGHATLYWYQQILGQGPKLLIQFQNNGVVDDSQLPKDRFSAERLKGVDSTLKIQPAKLEDSAVYLCASSLPGGGQEPYSNQPQHFGDGTRLSIL.

This clonotype was seen more than once but under ten times. This chain uses TRBV10-3 with TRBJ2-1; 8 positions agree with TRBD2. This CDR3 spans 14 amino acids. V trimming: 4 bases; J trimming: 2 bases; junction bases outside the gene matches: 1. Germline V lookup: CDR1 ENHRY, CDR2 SYGVKD. The CDR3 sequence: CAISVGGAYNEQFF. The CDR3 DNA sequence: TGTGCCATCAGTGTCGGGGGGGCCTACAATGAGCAGTTCTTC.

The chain joins TRBV9 to TRBJ2-1; 14 bases align to TRBD2. This CDR3 region has 18 residues. V was pared by 0 bases and J by 4 bases, with 6 bases of the junction left unmatched. Germline assignment: CDR1 SGDLS and CDR2 YYNGEE. The CDR3 region is CASSVVPRLAGGYNEQFF. The CDR3 DNA follows: TGTGCCAGCAGCGTAGTCCCGAGACTAGCGGGAGGGTACAATGAGCAGTTCTTC.

This clonotype was detected a few times. The genes are TRBV18 and TRBJ2-7; 12 bases are a match to TRBD1. This CDR3 comprises 14 residues. With 3 bases clipped from V and 6 bases from J, the junction kept 3 bases outside the gene matches. Per germline, CDR1 KGHSH and CDR2 LQKENI. The CDR3 region has the DNA TGTGCCAGCTCACCGGGACAGGGGGCATTCGAGCAGTACTTC. It specifies CASSPGQGAFEQYF.

This clonotype was recorded at least ten times. V and J are TRBV7-6 and TRBJ2-5; weak D call: TRBD1 (5 bases). CDR3 length: 15 amino acids. V lost 4 bases, J lost 5 bases, and 17 bases lay in between. The V gene's germline CDR1 is SGHVS and CDR2 FNYEAQ. This CDR3 reads CASSSRSGLWETQYF. As DNA, the CDR3 is TGTGCCAGCAGCTCGCGATCAGGGTTATGGGAGACCCAGTACTTC. Combining the CDR3 with reference TRBV7-6 and TRBJ2-5 gives the whole variable domain GAGVSQSPRYKVTKRGQDVALRCDPISGHVSLYWYRQALGQGPEFLTYFNYEAQQDKSGLPNDRFSAERPEGSISTLTIQRTEQRDSAMYRCASSSRSGLWETQYFGPGTRLLVL.

The chain employs TRBV24-1 and TRBJ2-6; D call uncertain. This CDR3 contains 15 residues. Per germline, CDR1 KGHDR and CDR2 SFDVKD. V was clipped by 4 bases and J by 0 bases, with 6 bases between them. This CDR3 reads CATSEQNSGANVLTF. The CDR3 nucleotides read TGTGCCACCAGTGAACAAAACTCTGGGGCCAACGTCCTGACTTTC.

This chain connects TRBV12-3 or TRBV12-4 to TRBJ2-1; 13 bases are shared with TRBD2. The ends lost 5 bases at V and 7 bases at J; junction bases unmatched: 8. This CDR3 comprises 16 residues. The CDR3 here is CASSRTRLAGGNEQFF. The DNA of the CDR3 is TGTGCCAGCAGTCGGACGAGACTAGCGGGAGGTAATGAGCAGTTCTTC.

This clonotype was picked up many times. The chain links TRBV30 to TRBJ2-1; D uncertain. The CDR3 consists of 12 residues. Trimming pared 0 bases from V and 5 bases from J, leaving 5 bases between. Germline CDR1 GTSNPN, CDR2 SVGIG (reference sequence). CDR3 nucleotides: TGTGCCTGGAGTGTGGCCAACAATGAGCAGTTCTTC. Translation gives CAWSVANNEQFF.

This clonotype was seen ten or more times. The J gene is TRBJ1-1, the V gene TRBV11-3; D gene uncertain. Per germline, CDR1 SGHNT and CDR2 YENEEA. With 5 bases removed from V and 3 bases from J, the gap between germline ends came to 13 bases. The CDR3 length is 14 residues. This chain's CDR3 is CASSRPGVDTEAFF. In nucleotides, the CDR3 is TGTGCCAGCAGCCGCCCCGGGGTGGACACTGAAGCTTTCTTT.

As DNA, the CDR3 is TGTGCCTGGAGTGTAAACTCCCTAGCCAAAAACATTCAGTACTTC. This sequence encodes CAWSVNSLAKNIQYF. The chain combines TRBV30 with TRBJ2-4, with D unclear. The ends were cut back, 0 bases at V and 0 bases at J, with 9 bases in the middle. The CDR3 is made up of 15 amino acids. Looked up from germline, CDR1 is GTSNPN and CDR2 is SVGIG (reference sequence).

The CDR3 loop is CASSPEGIQPQHF. In DNA, the CDR3 is TGTGCCAGCAGTCCAGAGGGGATACAGCCCCAGCATTTT. The V gene is TRBV28, the J gene TRBJ1-5, with TRBD1 as a possible D gene (5 bases). Trimming shortened V by 5 bases and J by 7 bases, and 12 bases separated the two germline ends. The germline V gene has CDR1 MDHEN and CDR2 SYDVKM. This CDR3 contains 13 residues.